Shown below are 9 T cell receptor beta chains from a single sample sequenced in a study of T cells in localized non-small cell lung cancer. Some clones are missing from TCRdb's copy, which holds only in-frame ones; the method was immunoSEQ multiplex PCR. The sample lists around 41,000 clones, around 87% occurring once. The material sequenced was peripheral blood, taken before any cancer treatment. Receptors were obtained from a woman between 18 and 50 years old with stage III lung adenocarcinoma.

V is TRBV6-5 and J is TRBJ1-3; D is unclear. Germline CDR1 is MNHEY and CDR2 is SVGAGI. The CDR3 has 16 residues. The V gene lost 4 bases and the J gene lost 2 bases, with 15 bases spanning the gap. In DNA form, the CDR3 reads TGTGCCAGCAGTTCCCCAAGGGAATTGACTGGAAACACCATATATTTT. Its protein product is CASSSPRELTGNTIYF.

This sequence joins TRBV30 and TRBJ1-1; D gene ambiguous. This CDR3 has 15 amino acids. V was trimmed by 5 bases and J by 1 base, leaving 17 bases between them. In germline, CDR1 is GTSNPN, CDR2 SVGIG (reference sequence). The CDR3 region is CAWEVRSTGNTEAFF. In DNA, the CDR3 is TGTGCCTGGGAGGTAAGGTCGACTGGGAACACTGAAGCTTTCTTT. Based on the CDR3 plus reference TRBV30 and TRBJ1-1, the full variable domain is SQTIHQWPATLVQPVGSPLSLECTVEGTSNPNLYWYRQAAGRGLQLLFYSVGIGQISSEVPQNLSASRPQDRQFILSSKKLLLSDSGFYLCAWEVRSTGNTEAFFGQGTRLTVV.

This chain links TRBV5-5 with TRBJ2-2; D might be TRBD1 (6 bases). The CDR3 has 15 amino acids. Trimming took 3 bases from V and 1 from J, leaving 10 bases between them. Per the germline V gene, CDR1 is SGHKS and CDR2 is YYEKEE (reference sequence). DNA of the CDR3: TGTGCCAGCAGCTGGGGGCAGCGGAACACCGGGGAGCTGTTTTTT. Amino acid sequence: CASSWGQRNTGELFF.

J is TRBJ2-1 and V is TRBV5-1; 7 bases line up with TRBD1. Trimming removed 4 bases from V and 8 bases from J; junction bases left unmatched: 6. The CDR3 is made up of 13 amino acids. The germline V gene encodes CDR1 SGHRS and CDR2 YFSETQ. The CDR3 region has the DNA TGCGCCAGCAGCCTAAGACAGGGCGATGAGCAGTTCTTC. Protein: CASSLRQGDEQFF.

CDR3 sequence reads: CASSLGQGGSPLHF. CDR3 in DNA: TGTGCCAGCAGCTTAGGACAGGGTGGGTCACCCCTCCACTTT. The gene calls are TRBV7-9 and TRBJ1-6; TRBD1 matches 7 bases. V lost 1 base, J lost 10 bases, and 4 bases stayed unmatched. CDR1 SEHNR and CDR2 FQNEAQ come from the germline V gene (reference sequence). This CDR3 is built from 14 residues.

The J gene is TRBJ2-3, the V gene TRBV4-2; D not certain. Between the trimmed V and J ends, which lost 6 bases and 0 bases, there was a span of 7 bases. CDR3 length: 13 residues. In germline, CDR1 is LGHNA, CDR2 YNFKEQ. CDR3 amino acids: CASRLTSTDTQYF. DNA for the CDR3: TGTGCCAGCAGATTGACTAGCACAGATACGCAGTATTTT.

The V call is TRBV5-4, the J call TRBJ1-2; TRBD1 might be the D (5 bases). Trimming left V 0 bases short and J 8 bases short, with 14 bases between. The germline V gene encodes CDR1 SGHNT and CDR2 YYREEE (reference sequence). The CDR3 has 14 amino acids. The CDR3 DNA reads TGTGCCAGCAGCTTGGTTGGCAGGGTCGGAGGCTACACCTTC. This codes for CASSLVGRVGGYTF.

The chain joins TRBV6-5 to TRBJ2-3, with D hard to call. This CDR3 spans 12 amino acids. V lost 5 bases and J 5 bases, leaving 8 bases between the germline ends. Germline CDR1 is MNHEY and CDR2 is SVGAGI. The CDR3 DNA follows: TGTGCCAGCAGTCCGGTGGGAGATACGCAGTATTTT. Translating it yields CASSPVGDTQYF.

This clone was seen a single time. Here the CDR3 DNA reads TGTGCCAGTAGGCCTCCACACATTGATGGCTACACCTTC. This encodes CASRPPHIDGYTF. This chain joins TRBV19 and TRBJ1-2; no reliable D call. Trimming took 6 bases from V and 6 from J, leaving 14 bases between them. The CDR3 totals 13 residues. Looked up from germline, CDR1 is LNHDA and CDR2 is SQIVND (reference sequence).